This T cell receptor beta chain comes out of a study of blood T cell repertoires in COVID-19. Study summary: From the United States, Italy and Spain came samples of acute and convalescent COVID-19.

Turning to this clone: A read error may account for a junction end that differs from germline.

Germline V CDR1 and CDR2: MNHEY, SMNVEV (reference sequence). This CDR3 is 12 amino acids long. Profiling relied on immunoSEQ multiplex PCR, and the TCRdb table lists in-frame clones only, not all of them. The sample has about 130,000 clones, roughly 86% seen once. This chain joins TRBV27 and TRBJ1-5; possible D gene TRBD1, 6 bases. The source is a human donor in a cohort sampled during active COVID-19. Sequencing was performed on peripheral blood. The CDR3 protein is CASSTEGQLQHF. CDR3 in DNA: TGTGCCAGCAGCACCGAAGGACAGCTCCAGCATTTT.